According to its frequency, the clone carrying this TCR beta chain is medium-sized. Its target is not known. The CDR3 covers 13 residues. Germline V gene sequence: CDR1 SQVTM, CDR2 ANQGSEA. This entry comes from a study of T cell clusters in autoimmune cytopenias. One tube held mixed TRB-A and TRB-B primer pools for touch-down PCR. Following a re-call of the multiplex PCR reads, TCRdb has one entry per CDR3 protein and lacks DNA. The table lists 8,000 to 9,500 distinct CDR3 sequences. Study-wide findings and caveats: Clustering suggested that physiological T cell clusters were missing in primary autoimmune cytopenia patients.

About 39,000 genome equivalents of blood DNA were amplified for TRB. The rearrangement uses TRBV29-1 and TRBJ1-1. Sequenced: peripheral blood. This receptor was taken from a human donor with an autoimmune cytopenia or autoimmune hepatitis (not recorded which). This CDR3 reads CSVEDSFNTEAFF.